The 22 T cell receptor beta chains listed next were all sequenced from one sample in a study of long-term antiretroviral therapy in people with HIV. Survey-level immunoSEQ v3.0 assays were run. Measured with immunoSEQ multiplex PCR; TCRdb has only the in-frame clones, and not every one. The table lists fewer than 35,000 clones, about 81% of them singletons. The sequenced sample was unsorted PBMCs, obtained 2.9 years after starting antiretroviral therapy. These receptors all come from a man aged 50 or older with HIV.

The rearrangement joins TRBV15 to TRBJ1-2, with a tentative D call TRBD1 (5 bases). There are 14 residues in the CDR3. Germline assignment: CDR1 LNHNV and CDR2 YYDKDF (reference sequence). Between the trimmed V and J ends, which lost 0 bases and 4 bases, there was a span of 9 bases. The CDR3 here is CATSRDVQGYGYTF. The CDR3 DNA is TGTGCCACCAGCAGAGATGTGCAGGGCTATGGCTACACCTTC.

The sample holds a few counts of this clone. CDR3 DNA: TGTGCCAGCAGTGAACTAGGGGGGAGCAATCAGCCCCAGCATTTT. This gives the protein CASSELGGSNQPQHF. The V gene is TRBV6-1, the J gene TRBJ1-5, with D tentatively TRBD1 (6 bases). V lost 2 bases and J 1 base, leaving 9 bases between the germline ends. The CDR3 loop spans 15 amino acids. Germline values: CDR1 MNHNS, CDR2 SASEGT.

This rearrangement joins TRBV5-6 to TRBJ2-3; D remains unclear. This CDR3 region has 14 residues. V was trimmed by 0 bases and J by 2 bases, leaving 7 bases between them. Germline CDR1 and CDR2: SGHDT and YYEEEE. CDR3 sequence reads: CASSLGADTDTQYF. The CDR3 DNA reads TGTGCCAGCAGCTTGGGGGCAGACACAGATACGCAGTATTTT.

J is TRBJ2-7 and V is TRBV5-1, with D tentatively TRBD2 (6 bases). This CDR3 region has 15 residues. CDR1 is SGHRS, CDR2 YFSETQ, per germline. The V end lost 4 bases, the J end lost 2 bases, and 16 bases lay between the germline ends. The CDR3 here is CASSPGGTTTYEQYF. The CDR3 DNA is TGCGCCAGCAGCCCTGGCGGGACCACTACCTACGAGCAGTACTTC.

This rearrangement joins TRBV13 to TRBJ2-5, with no clear D. This CDR3 is 12 amino acids long. The ends were cut back, 2 bases at V and 9 bases at J, with 10 bases in the middle. Germline-derived CDR1 and CDR2 are PRHDT and FYEKMQ (reference sequence). CDR3 bases: TGTGCCAGCAGCTTAACGGGTCTGGCCCAGTACTTC. Protein sequence: CASSLTGLAQYF.

The chain is built from TRBV21-1 and TRBJ1-2. TRBV21-1 is a pseudogene segment. The CDR3 covers 13 residues. CDR3 amino acids: CASSIGGVGGYTF. CDR3 DNA sequence: TGTGCCAGCAGCATTGGGGGAGTGGGTGGCTACACCTTC.

This clone was recorded only once. The V gene is TRBV28, the J gene TRBJ1-1; D remains unclear. Germline V CDR1 and CDR2: MDHEN, SYDVKM. V was cut by 6 bases and J by 4 bases, with 15 bases left in between. CDR3 length: 14 residues. CDR3 residues: CASSQGRSITEAFF. CDR3 nucleotide sequence: TGTGCCAGCAGCCAAGGCAGGAGTATCACTGAAGCTTTCTTT.

This clone occurred a few times. The chain joins TRBV30 to TRBJ2-3; D is possibly TRBD1 or TRBD2 (6 bases each). The CDR3 extends over 15 amino acids. The V and J ends lost 0 bases and 3 bases respectively, with 13 bases between them. Per germline, CDR1 GTSNPN and CDR2 SVGIG (reference sequence). The CDR3 coding sequence is TGTGCCTGGAGTGTTATCACAGGGAGGACAGATACGCAGTATTTT. Residues: CAWSVITGRTDTQYF.

This rearrangement joins TRBV6-6 to TRBJ1-2; possibly TRBD1 for D (5 bases). The germline V gene encodes CDR1 MNHNY and CDR2 SVGAGI (reference sequence). The CDR3 consists of 13 residues. Trimming removed 5 bases at V and 6 bases at J, with 13 bases between. This chain's CDR3 is CASSTLPGHGYTF. CDR3 nucleotide sequence: TGTGCCAGCAGTACTCTCCCGGGGCATGGCTACACCTTC.

The V and J genes are TRBV10-3 and TRBJ2-7; 11 nucleotides agree with TRBD1. Germline-derived CDR1 and CDR2 are ENHRY and SYGVKD. Germline trimming cut 10 bases from V and 3 bases from J; bases unmatched to any gene: 5. The CDR3 sequence is 13 residues long. CDR3 in amino acids: CATTGTGGYEQYF. The CDR3 coding sequence is TGTGCCACCACCGGGACAGGGGGCTACGAGCAGTACTTC.

This chain connects TRBV7-3 to TRBJ1-1; tentatively, D is TRBD1 (5 bases). This CDR3 is 16 amino acids long. Germline V lookup: CDR1 SGHTA, CDR2 FQGTGA. The V end lost 1 base, the J end lost 0 bases, and 12 bases lay between the germline ends. The CDR3 protein is CASSLRRGFMNTEAFF. The CDR3 DNA follows: TGTGCCAGCAGCTTAAGACGGGGCTTCATGAACACTGAAGCTTTCTTT.

The chain couples TRBV4-3 to TRBJ1-5; D is perhaps TRBD1 (5 bases). The V gene lost 3 bases and the J gene lost 5 bases, with 11 bases spanning the gap. There are 14 residues in the CDR3. The germline CDR1 and CDR2 sequences are LGHNA and YSLEER. The DNA for the CDR3 is TGCGCCAGCAGCCAGTTTGGGGGTGATCAGCCCCAGCATTTT. It is translated as CASSQFGGDQPQHF.

This chain joins TRBV25-1 and TRBJ1-6; possible D gene TRBD1, 6 bases. The germline V and J ends were trimmed by 7 bases and 6 bases, with 13 bases remaining between them. This CDR3 is built from 14 residues. Germline lookup yields CDR1 MGHDK and CDR2 SYGVNS. This chain's CDR3 is CASTPAGANSPLHF. CDR3 sequence (DNA): TGTGCCAGCACTCCGGCAGGGGCTAATTCACCCCTCCACTTT. Filled out from reference TRBV25-1 and TRBJ1-6, the complete variable domain reads EADIYQTPRYLVIGTGKKITLECSQTMGHDKMYWYQQDPGMELHLIHYSYGVNSTEKGDLSSESTVSRIRTEHFPLTLESARPSHTSQYLCASTPAGANSPLHFGNGTRLTVT.

The V call is TRBV18, the J call TRBJ2-7; 10 nucleotides agree with TRBD2. This CDR3 is 15 amino acids long. The V and J ends lost 6 bases and 2 bases, in that order; junction bases with no gene match: 7. The germline V gene encodes CDR1 KGHSH and CDR2 LQKENI. The CDR3 DNA is TGTGCCAGCTCCTACCTAGCGGGGGATCCCTACGAGCAGTACTTC. This sequence encodes CASSYLAGDPYEQYF.

The chain employs TRBV6-5 and TRBJ2-6; perhaps TRBD2 as D (5 bases). Germline CDR1 is MNHEY and CDR2 is SVGAGI. The CDR3 is made up of 15 amino acids. Trimming stripped 7 bases from V and 0 bases from J, with 10 bases between. The CDR3 DNA reads as TGTGCCAGCACCATAGGGAGCTCTGGGGCCAACGTCCTGACTTTC. Translating gives CASTIGSSGANVLTF.

This chain links TRBV28 with TRBJ1-2, with TRBD1 matching over 10 bases. The CDR3 is 16 amino acids. The V gene's germline CDR1 is MDHEN and CDR2 SYDVKM. V trimming: 6 bases; J trimming: 5 bases; junction bases outside the gene matches: 12. The CDR3 DNA is TGTGCCAGCAGACGACAGGGGGCGGTGAGTGGGTATGGCTACACCTTC. Amino acid sequence: CASRRQGAVSGYGYTF.

The table lists this clone with a count of one. The J gene is TRBJ1-6, the V gene TRBV7-2; D call uncertain. The CDR3 runs 16 residues. Trimming pared 3 bases from V and 4 bases from J, leaving 13 bases between. Germline V gene sequence: CDR1 SGHTA, CDR2 FQGNSA. CDR3 coding DNA: TGTGCCAGCAGCTTCCGCTATGCGGCTTATAATTCACCCCTCCACTTT. Amino acids: CASSFRYAAYNSPLHF.

The CDR3 sequence is CASSLWGVGSLYGYTF. The CDR3 coding sequence is TGTGCCAGCAGTTTATGGGGGGTGGGGAGCCTCTATGGCTACACCTTC. The rearrangement uses TRBV28 and TRBJ1-2; weak D call: TRBD1 (5 bases). Trimming pared 0 bases from V and 4 bases from J, leaving 15 bases between. The CDR3 runs 16 residues. CDR1 MDHEN and CDR2 SYDVKM come from the germline V gene.

The sample holds a few counts of this clone. This sequence joins TRBV28 and TRBJ2-5; D ambiguous. Germline V CDR1 and CDR2: MDHEN, SYDVKM. There are 16 residues in the CDR3. V was pared by 5 bases and J by 5 bases, with 21 bases between. The CDR3 region is CASSPQARAWIETQYF. Written as DNA, the CDR3 is TGTGCCAGCAGTCCCCAAGCTAGGGCTTGGATCGAGACCCAGTACTTC.

The chain carries TRBV7-2 and TRBJ2-7; TRBD1 agrees at 9 bases. J lost 10 bases, V lost 6 bases, and 13 bases had no gene match. The CDR3 is 14 residues long. Germline CDR1 is SGHTA and CDR2 is FQGNSA. Written as DNA, the CDR3 is TGTGCCAGCAGACGAGACAAAGACAGGGGGGAACAGTACTTC. This encodes CASRRDKDRGEQYF.

This clone was observed a handful of times. This rearrangement joins TRBV30 to TRBJ2-5; 8 bases match TRBD2. Germline values: CDR1 GTSNPN, CDR2 SVGIG (reference sequence). V lost 3 bases and J lost 3; bases outside the gene matches: 9. The CDR3 spans 15 residues. The CDR3 bases are TGTGCCTGGAGGGCCCGGGGGGGAGATAAAGAGACCCAGTACTTC. It encodes CAWRARGGDKETQYF.

The rearrangement links TRBV5-8 to TRBJ2-1; 7 bases are shared with TRBD1. Germline CDR1 reads SGHTS; CDR2 reads YDEGEE. The CDR3 contains 17 residues. Germline trimming cut 4 bases from V and 0 bases from J; bases unmatched to any gene: 10. In DNA, the CDR3 is TGTGCCAGCAGCCCGAGGGGACAGCTGAACTCCTACAATGAGCAGTTCTTC. Translation: CASSPRGQLNSYNEQFF.